This is a list of T cell receptor beta chains from one sample in a study of blood T cell repertoires in COVID-19. TCRdb's table, derived via immunoSEQ multiplex PCR, lists solely in-frame clones and lacks some. The profile shows tens of thousands of clones, around 90% of them singletons. The sequenced material came from peripheral blood. These receptors came from a human donor in a cohort sampled during active COVID-19. CDR3s include the opening cysteine and the closing phenylalanine or tryptophan. Each record gives: J gene, V gene, D gene, clone size, CDR3 DNA, CDR3 protein. D genes are given only for firm matches. Not all rows give a size; the values are once, few, many and, for expanded clones, a class.

j_call: TRBJ1-1
v_call: TRBV5-4
d_call: .
clone_size: .
cdr3_nt: TGTGCCAGCAGCTTGGACAGTCTGAACACTGAAGCTTTCTTT
cdr3_aa: CASSLDSLNTEAFF

j_call: TRBJ1-2
v_call: TRBV18
d_call: .
clone_size: .
cdr3_nt: TGTGCCAGCTCACCGGGCCGGGAGGGCTACACCTTC
cdr3_aa: CASSPGREGYTF

j_call: TRBJ1-2
v_call: TRBV6-2/TRBV6-3
d_call: TRBD1
clone_size: few
cdr3_nt: TGTGCCAGCAGTCAACCGACAGGGGGAAGCTATGGCTACACCTTC
cdr3_aa: CASSQPTGGSYGYTF

j_call: TRBJ1-1
v_call: TRBV6-5
d_call: .
clone_size: .
cdr3_nt: TGTGCCAGCAGTTACTTCGTGGACAAGAACACTGAAGCTTTCTTT
cdr3_aa: CASSYFVDKNTEAFF

j_call: TRBJ1-4
v_call: TRBV3-1/TRBV3-2
d_call: .
clone_size: .
cdr3_nt: TGTGCCAGCAGCCAAGATCCAGCGTATACCGAAAAACTGTTTTTT
cdr3_aa: CASSQDPAYTEKLFF

j_call: TRBJ1-2
v_call: TRBV3-1/TRBV3-2
d_call: .
clone_size: .
cdr3_nt: TGTGCCAGCAGCCAAGCATCGGGGTCCGGGAGTAACTATGGCTACACCTTC
cdr3_aa: CASSQASGSGSNYGYTF

j_call: TRBJ1-4
v_call: TRBV4-3
d_call: TRBD1
clone_size: .
cdr3_nt: TGCGCCAGCAGCCATGACAGGGCGGAAAAACTGTTTTTT
cdr3_aa: CASSHDRAEKLFF

j_call: TRBJ1-6
v_call: TRBV12-3/TRBV12-4
d_call: .
clone_size: once
cdr3_nt: TGTGCCAGCCGGGACTATAATTCACCCCTCCACTTT
cdr3_aa: CASRDYNSPLHF

j_call: TRBJ1-1
v_call: TRBV11-2
d_call: .
clone_size: .
cdr3_nt: TGTGCCAGCAGCCCCGGGGCTGAAGCTTTCTTT
cdr3_aa: CASSPGAEAFF

j_call: TRBJ2-2
v_call: TRBV24-1
d_call: .
clone_size: .
cdr3_nt: TGTGCCACCACAGTGGGGCATAACACCGGGGAGCTGTTTTTT
cdr3_aa: CATTVGHNTGELFF

j_call: TRBJ1-4
v_call: TRBV3-1/TRBV3-2
d_call: TRBD1
clone_size: .
cdr3_nt: TGTGCCAGCAGCCTAGGGACAGGGGTAGCTAATGAAAAACTGTTTTTT
cdr3_aa: CASSLGTGVANEKLFF

j_call: TRBJ1-3
v_call: TRBV3-1/TRBV3-2
d_call: .
clone_size: .
cdr3_nt: TGTGCCAGCAGCCAAGGGACAGCTGGAAACACCATATATTTT
cdr3_aa: CASSQGTAGNTIYF

j_call: TRBJ1-2
v_call: TRBV6-6
d_call: TRBD1
clone_size: .
cdr3_nt: TGTGCCAGCAGGGGACAGGTCTATGGCTACACCTTC
cdr3_aa: CASRGQVYGYTF

j_call: TRBJ1-2
v_call: TRBV4-1
d_call: .
clone_size: .
cdr3_nt: TGCGCCAGCAGCCAAGAACCAGGGCAGATCCGTGGCTACACCTTC
cdr3_aa: CASSQEPGQIRGYTF

j_call: TRBJ1-3
v_call: TRBV9
d_call: TRBD1
clone_size: .
cdr3_nt: TGTGCCAGCAGCGTAGGGCAGGGGGACTCTGGAAACACCATATATTTT
cdr3_aa: CASSVGQGDSGNTIYF

j_call: TRBJ2-6
v_call: TRBV5-1
d_call: .
clone_size: .
cdr3_nt: TGCGCCAGCAGCTTGTTGGTCCGCGACTCTGGGGCCAACGTCCTGACTTTC
cdr3_aa: CASSLLVRDSGANVLTF

j_call: TRBJ1-1
v_call: TRBV10-1
d_call: .
clone_size: few
cdr3_nt: TGCGCCAGCAACGGGGACACTGAAGCTTTCTTT
cdr3_aa: CASNGDTEAFF

j_call: TRBJ2-7
v_call: TRBV6-5
d_call: TRBD1
clone_size: .
cdr3_nt: TGTGCCAGCAGTCCCCACAGGGGAAGTTACGAGCAGTACTTC
cdr3_aa: CASSPHRGSYEQYF